The T cell receptor beta chain described here comes from a study of Ad26.COV2.S vaccination and SARS-CoV-2 variants. The wider study: Participants got Ad26.COV2.S intramuscularly, once or twice 56 days apart. Study-wide findings and caveats: It is possible that the TCR breadth and depth analyses underestimated the total T cell responses.

V lost 3 bases and J 5 bases, leaving 11 bases between the germline ends. CDR3 length equals 14 residues. CDR1 and CDR2 (germline): MNHNS, SASEGT. Remarks on this clone: Its antigen is still unknown.

Profiled with immunoSEQ multiplex PCR; TCRdb holds only in-frame clones, not every one. In the table there are approximately 340,000 clones, about 85% of which are singletons. The treatment here: approximately 18 received Ad26.COV2.S at low or high dose, single or two shots; 5 received placebo; per-sample allocation not given. Each sample was drawn 63 days after the first injection (of vaccine or placebo). The receptor was isolated from a person aged 18-65 years who received the Ad26.COV2.S COVID-19 vaccine or a placebo. This sequence joins TRBV6-1 and TRBJ2-1, with a weak D call TRBD2 (5 bases). Sequenced material: peripheral blood, taken in a trial of Ad26.COV2.S vaccine versus placebo. CDR3 nucleotide sequence: TGTGCCAGCAGTGACGGGCAGACTAACAATGAGCAGTTCTTC. Protein product: CASSDGQTNNEQFF.